This is a list of T cell receptor beta chains from one sample in a study of regulatory dendritic cells for organ transplantation. Using immunoSEQ multiplex PCR, the repertoire was profiled, and TCRdb retains in-frame clones only, with some absent. The table has 20,000 to 25,000 clones, 74% seen once. Material for sequencing was memory CD4+ T cells from blood. The receptors come from a human donor in good health. CDR3s include the opening cysteine and the closing phenylalanine or tryptophan. Each record gives: D gene, clone size, J gene, V gene, CDR3 DNA, CDR3 protein. The D gene is left open where the match is weak. Only some rows state a clone size, as once, few, many or a class for expanded clones.

D: -
size: -
J: TRBJ2-1
V: TRBV6-6
DNA: TGTGCCAGCAGCAGGGGAGATGAGCAGTTCTTC
CDR3: CASSRGDEQFF

D: -
size: once
J: TRBJ2-2
V: TRBV5-1
DNA: TGCGCCAGCAGCTTGACAGGGAAGAACACCGGGGAGCTGTTTTTT
CDR3: CASSLTGKNTGELFF

D: -
size: -
J: TRBJ2-3
V: TRBV6-6
DNA: TGTGCCAGCAGTTCGCAACTAGGTAGCGCAGATACGCAGTATTTT
CDR3: CASSSQLGSADTQYF

D: -
size: -
J: TRBJ2-3
V: TRBV9
DNA: TGTGCCAGCAGCGTAGCAGGTAGCGTCCCCGATACGCAGTATTTT
CDR3: CASSVAGSVPDTQYF

D: -
size: -
J: TRBJ1-1
V: TRBV29-1
DNA: TGCAGCGTTGGGCGGGCCGGGTCTGAAGCTTTCTTT
CDR3: CSVGRAGSEAFF

D: -
size: -
J: TRBJ2-3
V: TRBV5-6
DNA: TGTGCCAGCAGCTTGAGTTTCGGGGGTGATACGCAGTATTTT
CDR3: CASSLSFGGDTQYF

D: TRBD1
size: few
J: TRBJ1-2
V: TRBV6-6
DNA: TGTGCCAGCAGCACCGGGACAGGGCAGGGCTACACCTTC
CDR3: CASSTGTGQGYTF

D: TRBD1
size: few
J: TRBJ1-5
V: TRBV27
DNA: TGTGCCAGTACCGGACAGGGGGTAGGTCAGCCCCAGCATTTT
CDR3: CASTGQGVGQPQHF

D: TRBD1
size: few
J: TRBJ1-2
V: TRBV10-1
DNA: TGCGCCAGCCCCGCCCCAGGGGGGATTTACTATGGCTACACCTTC
CDR3: CASPAPGGIYYGYTF

D: TRBD1
size: -
J: TRBJ1-2
V: TRBV7-2
DNA: TGTGCCAGCAGCTTGGGGACAGGGAGCTATGGCTACACCTTC
CDR3: CASSLGTGSYGYTF

D: TRBD2
size: once
J: TRBJ2-3
V: TRBV7-9
DNA: TGTGCCAGCAGCTACGGGACTAGCGGGGGGCCTAGCACAGATACGCAGTATTTT
CDR3: CASSYGTSGGPSTDTQYF

D: -
size: -
J: TRBJ2-2
V: TRBV19
DNA: TGTGCCAGTAGTCCCACCGGCGGTACCGGGGAGCTGTTTTTT
CDR3: CASSPTGGTGELFF

D: -
size: -
J: TRBJ2-2
V: TRBV5-1
DNA: TGCGCCAGCAGAACCCAGGGGGGCCCCACCGGGGAGCTGTTTTTT
CDR3: CASRTQGGPTGELFF

D: TRBD1
size: once
J: TRBJ1-4
V: TRBV7-3
DNA: TGTGCCAGCAGCCCGACAGGGCGTGATGAAAAACTGTTTTTT
CDR3: CASSPTGRDEKLFF

D: -
size: -
J: TRBJ2-1
V: TRBV18
DNA: TGTGCCAGCTCACCACCGGTTCGAGACAATGAGCAGTTCTTC
CDR3: CASSPPVRDNEQFF

D: TRBD1
size: -
J: TRBJ2-1
V: TRBV25-1
DNA: TGTGCCAGCAGTGAGCCTGGGACAGGGATTTCGTACAATGAGCAGTTCTTC
CDR3: CASSEPGTGISYNEQFF

D: -
size: -
J: TRBJ2-5
V: TRBV11-3
DNA: TGTGCCAGCATTCCGCGTGCCCAAGAGACTCAGTACTTC
CDR3: CASIPRAQETQYF

D: TRBD1
size: -
J: TRBJ2-6
V: TRBV4-1
DNA: TGCGCCAGCAGCCAAGGGACCGACAGGGTGATAGGTGGGGCCAACGTCCTGACTTTC
CDR3: CASSQGTDRVIGGANVLTF

D: -
size: few
J: TRBJ1-5
V: TRBV7-6
DNA: TGTGCCAGCAGCTTGGACTACAATCAGCCCCAGCATTTT
CDR3: CASSLDYNQPQHF

D: -
size: -
J: TRBJ1-1
V: TRBV11-3
DNA: TGTGCCAGCAGCCCCGGCCAGGGGTACACTGAAGCTTTCTTT
CDR3: CASSPGQGYTEAFF

D: -
size: -
J: TRBJ2-3
V: TRBV11-3
DNA: TGTGCCAGCCGGGGTACAGATACGCAGTATTTT
CDR3: CASRGTDTQYF

D: TRBD1
size: -
J: TRBJ1-5
V: TRBV19
DNA: TGTGCCACCACCCCCCCGGACAGGGGCAATCAGCCCCAGCATTTT
CDR3: CATTPPDRGNQPQHF

D: TRBD2
size: -
J: TRBJ2-3
V: TRBV28
DNA: TGTGCCAGCAGGACTAGCGGGGCCTATAGCACAGATACGCAGTATTTT
CDR3: CASRTSGAYSTDTQYF

D: TRBD2
size: once
J: TRBJ2-3
V: TRBV7-3
DNA: TGTGCCAGCAGCTTTACTAGCGGGGAACCTCGCACAGATACGCAGTATTTT
CDR3: CASSFTSGEPRTDTQYF

D: TRBD1
size: few
J: TRBJ2-1
V: TRBV2
DNA: TGTGCCAGCAACACAGGGGGGAACTATGAGCAGTTCTTC
CDR3: CASNTGGNYEQFF

D: -
size: -
J: TRBJ1-4
V: TRBV7-2
DNA: TGTGCCAGCAGCTTAGAAGCGACGTCGAATGAAAAACTGTTTTTT
CDR3: CASSLEATSNEKLFF